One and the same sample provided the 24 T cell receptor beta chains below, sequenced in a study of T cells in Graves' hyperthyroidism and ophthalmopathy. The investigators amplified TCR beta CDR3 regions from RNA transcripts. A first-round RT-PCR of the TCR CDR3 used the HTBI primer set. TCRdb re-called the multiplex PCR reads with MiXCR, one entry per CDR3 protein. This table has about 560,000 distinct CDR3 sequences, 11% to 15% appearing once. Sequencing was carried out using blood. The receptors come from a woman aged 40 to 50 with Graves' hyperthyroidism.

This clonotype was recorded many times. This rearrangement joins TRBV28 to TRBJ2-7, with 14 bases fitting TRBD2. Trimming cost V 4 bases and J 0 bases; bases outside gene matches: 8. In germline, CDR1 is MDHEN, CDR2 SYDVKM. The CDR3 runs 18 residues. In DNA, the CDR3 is TGTGCCAGCAGTTGGGGGACTAGCGGGAGATTAAGCTCCTACGAGCAGTACTTC. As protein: CASSWGTSGRLSSYEQYF.

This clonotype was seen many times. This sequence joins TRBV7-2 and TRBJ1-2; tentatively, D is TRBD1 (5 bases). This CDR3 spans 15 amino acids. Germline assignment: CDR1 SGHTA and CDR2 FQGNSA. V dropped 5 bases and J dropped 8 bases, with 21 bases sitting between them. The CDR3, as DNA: TGTGCCAGCAGCCTGCGGGACCGCTCCGCGGGGGGCTACACCTTC. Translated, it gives CASSLRDRSAGGYTF.

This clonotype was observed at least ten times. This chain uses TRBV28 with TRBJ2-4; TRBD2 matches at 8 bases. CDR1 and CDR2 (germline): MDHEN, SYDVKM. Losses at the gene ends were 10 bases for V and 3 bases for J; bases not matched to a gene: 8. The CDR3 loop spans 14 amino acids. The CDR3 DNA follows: TGTGCCACTCGAGCGGGGGCGGACAAAAACATTCAGTACTTC. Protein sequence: CATRAGADKNIQYF.

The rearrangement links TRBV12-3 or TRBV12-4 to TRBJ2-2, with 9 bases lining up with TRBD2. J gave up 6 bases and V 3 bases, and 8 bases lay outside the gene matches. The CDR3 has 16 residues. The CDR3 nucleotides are TGTGCCAGCAGTTTCGGTAGCGGGAGTGGTGCCGGGGAGCTGTTTTTT. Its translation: CASSFGSGSGAGELFF.

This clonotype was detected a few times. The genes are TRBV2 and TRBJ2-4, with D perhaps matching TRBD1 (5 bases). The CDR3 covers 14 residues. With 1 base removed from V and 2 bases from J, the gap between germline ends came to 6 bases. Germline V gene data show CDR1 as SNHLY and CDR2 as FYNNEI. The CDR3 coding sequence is TGTGCCAGCAGTGAAGGACAGTCCAAAAACATTCAGTACTTC. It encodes CASSEGQSKNIQYF.

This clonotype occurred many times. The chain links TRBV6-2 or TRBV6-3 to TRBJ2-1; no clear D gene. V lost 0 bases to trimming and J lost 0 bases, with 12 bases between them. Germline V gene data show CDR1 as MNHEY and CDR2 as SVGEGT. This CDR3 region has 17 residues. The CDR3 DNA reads TGTGCCAGCAGTTACTCGATTGCGAGGAGCTCCTACAATGAGCAGTTCTTC. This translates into CASSYSIARSSYNEQFF.

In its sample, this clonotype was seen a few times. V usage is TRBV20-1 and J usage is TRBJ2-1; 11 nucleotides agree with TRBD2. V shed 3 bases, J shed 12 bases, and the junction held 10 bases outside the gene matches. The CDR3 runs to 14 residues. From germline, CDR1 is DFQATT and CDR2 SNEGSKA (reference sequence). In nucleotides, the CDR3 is TGCAGTGCTAGGACTAGCGGGAACGAACTTGGGCAGTTCTTC. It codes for CSARTSGNELGQFF.

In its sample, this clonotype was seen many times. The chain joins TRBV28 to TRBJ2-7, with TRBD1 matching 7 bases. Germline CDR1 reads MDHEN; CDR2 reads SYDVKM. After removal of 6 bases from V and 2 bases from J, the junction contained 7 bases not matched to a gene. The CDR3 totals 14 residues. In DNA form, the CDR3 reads TGTGCCAGCAGCAAAGGGACAGACCCCTACGAGCAGTACTTC. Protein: CASSKGTDPYEQYF.

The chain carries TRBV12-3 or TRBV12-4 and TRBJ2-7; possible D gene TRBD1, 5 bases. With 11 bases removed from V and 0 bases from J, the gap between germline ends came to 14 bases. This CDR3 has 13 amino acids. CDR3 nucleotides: TGTGCCGCCCTGGACAAGTACTCCTACGAGCAGTACTTC. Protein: CAALDKYSYEQYF.

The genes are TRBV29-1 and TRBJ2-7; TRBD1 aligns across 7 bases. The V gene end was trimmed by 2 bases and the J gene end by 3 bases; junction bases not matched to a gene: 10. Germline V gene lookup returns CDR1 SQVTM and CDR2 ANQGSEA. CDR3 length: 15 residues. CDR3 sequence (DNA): TGCAGCGTTGAACAGCGTCGACAGGGTTACTACGAGCAGTACTTC. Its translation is CSVEQRRQGYYEQYF.

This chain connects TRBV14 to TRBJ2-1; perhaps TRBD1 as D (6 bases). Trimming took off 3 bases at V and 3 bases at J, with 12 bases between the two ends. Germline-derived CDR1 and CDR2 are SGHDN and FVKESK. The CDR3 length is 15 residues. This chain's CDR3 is CASSHGGGLYNEQFF. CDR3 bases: TGTGCCAGCAGCCATGGTGGGGGCCTCTACAATGAGCAGTTCTTC.

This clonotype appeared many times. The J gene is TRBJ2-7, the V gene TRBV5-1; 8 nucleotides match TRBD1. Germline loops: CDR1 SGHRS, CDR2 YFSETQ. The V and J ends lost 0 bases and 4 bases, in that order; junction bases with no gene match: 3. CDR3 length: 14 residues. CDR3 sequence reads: CASSLDGQGYEQYF. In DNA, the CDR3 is TGCGCCAGCAGCTTGGACGGACAGGGATACGAGCAGTACTTC.

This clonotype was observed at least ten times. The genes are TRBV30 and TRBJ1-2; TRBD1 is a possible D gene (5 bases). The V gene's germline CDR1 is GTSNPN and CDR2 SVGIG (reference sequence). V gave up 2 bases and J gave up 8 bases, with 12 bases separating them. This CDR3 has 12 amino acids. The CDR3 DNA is TGTGCCTGGAGTTTGGGGCCAGGGGGCTACACCTTC. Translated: CAWSLGPGGYTF. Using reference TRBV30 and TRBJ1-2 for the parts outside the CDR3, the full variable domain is SQTIHQWPATLVQPVGSPLSLECTVEGTSNPNLYWYRQAAGRGLQLLFYSVGIGQISSEVPQNLSASRPQDRQFILSSKKLLLSDSGFYLCAWSLGPGGYTFGSGTRLTVV.

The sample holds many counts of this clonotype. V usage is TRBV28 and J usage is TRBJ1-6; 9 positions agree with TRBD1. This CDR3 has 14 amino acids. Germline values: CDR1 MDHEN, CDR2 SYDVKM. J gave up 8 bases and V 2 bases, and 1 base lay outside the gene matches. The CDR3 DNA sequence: TGTGCCAGCAGTTTACGGGACAGGGATTCACCCCTCCACTTT. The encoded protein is CASSLRDRDSPLHF. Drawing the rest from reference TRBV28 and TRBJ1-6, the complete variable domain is DVKVTQSSRYLVKRTGEKVFLECVQDMDHENMFWYRQDPGLGLRLIYFSYDVKMKEKGDIPEGYSVSREKKERFSLILESASTNQTSMYLCASSLRDRDSPLHFGNGTRLTVT.

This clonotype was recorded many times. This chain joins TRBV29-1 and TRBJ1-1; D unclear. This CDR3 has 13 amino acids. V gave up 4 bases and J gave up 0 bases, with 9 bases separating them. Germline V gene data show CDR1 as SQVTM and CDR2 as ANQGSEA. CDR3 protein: CSVGAAMNTEAFF. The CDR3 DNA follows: TGCAGCGTTGGGGCCGCCATGAACACTGAAGCTTTCTTT.

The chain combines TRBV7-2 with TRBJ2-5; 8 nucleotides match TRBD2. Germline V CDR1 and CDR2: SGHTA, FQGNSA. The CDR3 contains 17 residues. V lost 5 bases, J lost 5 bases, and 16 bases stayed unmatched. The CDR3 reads CASSPHSRAGGGETQYF. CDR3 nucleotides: TGTGCCAGCAGCCCCCACTCCAGAGCGGGCGGGGGGGAGACCCAGTACTTC.

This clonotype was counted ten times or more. In nucleotides, the CDR3 is TGTGCCAGCAGCCCCCTGATAGCGGGAGAAAACCACGAGCAGTACTTC. Its protein product is CASSPLIAGENHEQYF. The chain couples TRBV7-3 to TRBJ2-7; 9 bases align to TRBD2. This CDR3 has 16 amino acids. The germline V gene encodes CDR1 SGHTA and CDR2 FQGTGA. V was pared by 5 bases and J by 5 bases, with 13 bases of the junction left unmatched.

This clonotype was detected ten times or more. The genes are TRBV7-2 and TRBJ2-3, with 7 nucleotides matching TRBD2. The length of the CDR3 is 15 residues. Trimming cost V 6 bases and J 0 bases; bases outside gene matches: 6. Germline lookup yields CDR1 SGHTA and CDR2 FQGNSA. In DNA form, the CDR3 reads TGTGCCAGCAGGCCATATAGCGGGAGCACAGATACGCAGTATTTT. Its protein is CASRPYSGSTDTQYF.

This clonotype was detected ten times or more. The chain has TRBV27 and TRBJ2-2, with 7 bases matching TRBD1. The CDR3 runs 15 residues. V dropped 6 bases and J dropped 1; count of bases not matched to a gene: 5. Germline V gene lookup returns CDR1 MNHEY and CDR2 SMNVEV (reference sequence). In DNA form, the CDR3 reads TGTGCCAGCAGCTTGTCAGGGGGGAACACCGGGGAGCTGTTTTTT. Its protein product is CASSLSGGNTGELFF.

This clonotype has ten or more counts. The DNA for the CDR3 is TGTGCCAGCAGCTTAAGAACTAGCGGGAGGTACGAGCAGTACTTC. Translating it yields CASSLRTSGRYEQYF. This chain uses TRBV7-2 with TRBJ2-7, with 12 nucleotides matching TRBD2. Per germline, CDR1 SGHTA and CDR2 FQGNSA. Trimming cost V 2 bases and J 4 bases; bases outside gene matches: 3. This CDR3 is 15 amino acids long.

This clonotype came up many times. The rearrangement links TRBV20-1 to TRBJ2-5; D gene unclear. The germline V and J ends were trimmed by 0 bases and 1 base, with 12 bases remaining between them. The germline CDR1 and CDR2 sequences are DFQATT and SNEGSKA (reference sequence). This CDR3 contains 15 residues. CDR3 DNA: TGCAGTGCTAGAGATGCGGTGGCTCCCCAAGAGACCCAGTACTTC. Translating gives CSARDAVAPQETQYF.

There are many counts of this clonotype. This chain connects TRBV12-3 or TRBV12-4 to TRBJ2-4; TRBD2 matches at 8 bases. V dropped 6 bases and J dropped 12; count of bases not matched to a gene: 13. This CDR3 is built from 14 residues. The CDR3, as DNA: TGTGCCAGCAGGCCCGAACTAGCGGTGAGGTCTCAGTACTTC. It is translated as CASRPELAVRSQYF.

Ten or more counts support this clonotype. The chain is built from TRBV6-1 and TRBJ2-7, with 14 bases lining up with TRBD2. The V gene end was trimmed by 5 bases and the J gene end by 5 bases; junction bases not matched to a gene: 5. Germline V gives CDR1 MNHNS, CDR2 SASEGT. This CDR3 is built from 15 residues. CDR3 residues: CASSRTSGRFHEQYF. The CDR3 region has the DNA TGTGCCAGCAGTAGGACTAGCGGGAGGTTCCACGAGCAGTACTTC.

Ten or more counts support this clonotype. The CDR3 DNA follows: TGTGCCAGCAGTCGATCTAGCGGGAGGAACCACAATGAGCAGTTCTTC. This translates into CASSRSSGRNHNEQFF. This chain joins TRBV28 and TRBJ2-1, with TRBD2 identical over 11 bases. The V gene end was trimmed by 5 bases and the J gene end by 5 bases; junction bases not matched to a gene: 8. Germline V gene lookup returns CDR1 MDHEN and CDR2 SYDVKM. The CDR3 has 16 residues. The full variable domain, its missing parts supplied by reference TRBV28 and TRBJ2-1, is DVKVTQSSRYLVKRTGEKVFLECVQDMDHENMFWYRQDPGLGLRLIYFSYDVKMKEKGDIPEGYSVSREKKERFSLILESASTNQTSMYLCASSRSSGRNHNEQFFGPGTRLTVL.